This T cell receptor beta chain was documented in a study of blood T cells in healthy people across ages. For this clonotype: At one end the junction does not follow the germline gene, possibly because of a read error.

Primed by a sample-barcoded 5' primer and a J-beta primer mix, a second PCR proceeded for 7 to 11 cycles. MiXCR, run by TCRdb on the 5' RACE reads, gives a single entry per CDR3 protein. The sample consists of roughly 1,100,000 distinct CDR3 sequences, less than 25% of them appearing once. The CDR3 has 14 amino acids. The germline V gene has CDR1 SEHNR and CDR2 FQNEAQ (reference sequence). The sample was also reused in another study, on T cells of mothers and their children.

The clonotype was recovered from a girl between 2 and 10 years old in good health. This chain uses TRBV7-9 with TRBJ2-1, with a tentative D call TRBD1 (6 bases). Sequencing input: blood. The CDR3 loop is CASSLNWGRNEQSF. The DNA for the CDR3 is TGTGCCAGCAGCTTAAATTGGGGGCGCAATGAGCAGTCCTTC.